Listed here are 20 T cell receptor beta chains from one sample, sequenced in a study of shared clonotypes between healthy human individuals. Assay used: immunoSEQ multiplex PCR; TCRdb lists only in-frame clones, some missing. The table records 850,000 to 1,200,000 clones, approximately 72% of them present only once. Sequenced sample: memory CD4+ T cells sorted from blood. Indicated subset: CD45RA-negative fraction. The receptors come from a young man in good health.

The V gene is TRBV7-3, the J gene TRBJ2-5; a possible D gene is TRBD2 (5 bases). Between the trimmed V and J ends, which lost 4 bases and 3 bases, there was a span of 15 bases. The germline gives CDR1 SGHTA, CDR2 FQGTGA. This CDR3 has 15 residues. The DNA for the CDR3 is TGTGCCAGCAGCTCCTCCCCGGAGAGGGAAGAGACCCAGTACTTC. Amino acid sequence: CASSSSPEREETQYF. The whole variable domain, filled in from reference TRBV7-3 and TRBJ2-5, reads GAGVSQTPSNKVTEKGKYVELRCDPISGHTALYWYRQSLGQGPEFLIYFQGTGAADDSGLPNDRFFAVRPEGSVSTLKIQRTERGDSAVYLCASSSSPEREETQYFGPGTRLLVL.

The chain combines TRBV12-5 with TRBJ2-5; D is perhaps TRBD1 (6 bases). The CDR3 contains 16 residues. Germline V CDR1 and CDR2: LGHNT, FRNRAP. Between the trimmed V and J ends, which lost 1 base and 1 base, there was a span of 13 bases. The CDR3 sequence is CASGLGGVGAQETQYF. CDR3 DNA sequence: TGTGCTAGTGGTTTGGGGGGAGTGGGGGCCCAAGAGACCCAGTACTTC. Looking up the rest from reference TRBV12-5 and TRBJ2-5 gives the full variable domain: DARVTQTPRHKVTEMGQEVTMRCQPILGHNTVFWYRQTMMQGLELLAYFRNRAPLDDSGMPKDRFSAEMPDATLATLKIQPSEPRDSAVYFCASGLGGVGAQETQYFGPGTRLLVL.

This chain joins TRBV6-6 and TRBJ2-7, with D maybe TRBD1 (6 bases). Trimming pared 7 bases from V and 0 bases from J, leaving 10 bases between. This CDR3 is 13 amino acids long. The germline gives CDR1 MNHNY, CDR2 SVGAGI (reference sequence). CDR3 loop: CASNTGSSYEQYF. Here the CDR3 DNA reads TGTGCCAGCAATACAGGGAGCTCCTACGAGCAGTACTTC.

V usage is TRBV30 and J usage is TRBJ1-4, with D unclear. The CDR3 has 11 amino acids. CDR1 GTSNPN and CDR2 SVGIG come from the germline V gene (reference sequence). V gave up 2 bases and J gave up 8 bases, with 6 bases separating them. The CDR3: CAWSRREKLFF. The DNA of the CDR3 is TGTGCCTGGAGTCGGCGAGAAAAACTGTTTTTT.

The CDR3 spells CAAGAELLTDTQYF. The CDR3 DNA follows: TGTGCCGCGGGGGCAGAATTACTCACAGATACGCAGTATTTT. The chain has TRBV5-4 and TRBJ2-3; possible D gene TRBD2, 7 bases. With 10 bases removed from V and 2 bases from J, the gap between germline ends came to 17 bases. The CDR3 totals 14 residues. Germline loops: CDR1 SGHNT, CDR2 YYREEE (reference sequence).

This clone has only a few counts. The chain employs TRBV2 and TRBJ2-7; 10 nucleotides agree with TRBD1. CDR3 size: 18 residues. V gave up 4 bases and J gave up 6 bases; unmatched junction bases: 18. The germline V gene encodes CDR1 SNHLY and CDR2 FYNNEI. In DNA form, the CDR3 reads TGTGCCAGCAGTGCTCGTCCCGGGACAGGGGCTGGTCGTATCGAGCAGTACTTC. This sequence encodes CASSARPGTGAGRIEQYF.

The chain recombines TRBV18 with TRBJ1-2; the D is unclear. There are 15 residues in the CDR3. The germline V gene has CDR1 KGHSH and CDR2 LQKENI. V shed 1 base and J shed 2 bases, with 11 bases lying between them. CDR3 region: CASSPRMDGNYGYTF. The DNA of the CDR3 is TGTGCCAGCTCACCACGAATGGACGGGAACTATGGCTACACCTTC.

J is TRBJ2-1 and V is TRBV7-2, with 14 bases lining up with TRBD2. The V and J ends lost 4 bases and 8 bases, in that order; junction bases with no gene match: 7. Germline CDR1 and CDR2: SGHTA and FQGNSA. The CDR3 runs 16 residues. CDR3: CASSSGLAGVGDEQFF. CDR3 nucleotide sequence: TGTGCCAGCAGCTCGGGACTAGCGGGAGTTGGCGATGAGCAGTTCTTC.

The chain links TRBV10-3 to TRBJ2-1, with 7 positions matching TRBD2. CDR1 is ENHRY, CDR2 SYGVKD, per germline. V was clipped by 4 bases and J by 6 bases; unmatched bases: 6. CDR3 length equals 14 residues. Written as DNA, the CDR3 is TGTGCCATCAGTGGGAAGGCGGGGGTCAATGAGCAGTTCTTC. Protein product: CAISGKAGVNEQFF.

This chain joins TRBV29-1 and TRBJ1-2; 10 bases line up with TRBD1. The J segment lost 7 bases and the V segment lost 5 bases, leaving 10 bases of the junction unmatched. The CDR3 has 14 residues. The germline gives CDR1 SQVTM, CDR2 ANQGSEA. CDR3 sequence reads: CSVFRQGARFGYTF. The CDR3 DNA follows: TGCAGCGTTTTTAGACAGGGGGCCCGTTTTGGCTACACCTTC.

V gene TRBV7-9 combines with J gene TRBJ1-3; D perhaps matches TRBD1 (5 bases). The CDR3 runs 13 residues. The V end was cut by 8 bases, the J end by 4 bases, with 12 bases between. Germline V gene data show CDR1 as SEHNR and CDR2 as FQNEAQ (reference sequence). Here the CDR3 reads CASRQGVGNTIYF. The CDR3 DNA sequence: TGTGCCAGCCGCCAAGGGGTGGGAAACACCATATATTTT.

The sample holds one count of this clone. The chain combines TRBV28 with TRBJ2-2; possible D gene TRBD2, 6 bases. Deletions cut 6 bases from V and 7 bases from J, with 12 bases between. The CDR3 spans 13 residues. Germline loops: CDR1 MDHEN, CDR2 SYDVKM. The CDR3 DNA follows: TGTGCCAGCAGCGGCGGGGATCACGGGGAGCTGTTTTTT. Residues: CASSGGDHGELFF.

The CDR3 nucleotides read TGTGCCGGATTACAGGGGGCGGGAGGTCAGCCCCAGCATTTT. Translation gives CAGLQGAGGQPQHF. V usage is TRBV11-3 and J usage is TRBJ1-5; 9 bases are shared with TRBD1. CDR1 and CDR2 from the germline V gene are SGHNT and YENEEA. The CDR3 extends over 14 amino acids. J gave up 6 bases and V 11 bases, and 11 bases lay outside the gene matches.

The CDR3 DNA follows: TGTGCCAGCAGCTTATCCCGGACAGCCGGTGAAGCTTTCTTT. Translation gives CASSLSRTAGEAFF. This chain uses TRBV7-9 with TRBJ1-1, with TRBD1 as a possible D gene (6 bases). V was clipped by 2 bases and J by 7 bases, with 14 bases between them. Germline V gene sequence: CDR1 SEHNR, CDR2 FQNEAQ (reference sequence). The CDR3 runs to 14 residues. Based on the CDR3 plus reference TRBV7-9 and TRBJ1-1, the full variable domain is DTGVSQNPRHKITKRGQNVTFRCDPISEHNRLYWYRQTLGQGPEFLTYFQNEAQLEKSRLLSDRFSAERPKGSFSTLEIQRTEQGDSAMYLCASSLSRTAGEAFFGQGTRLTVV.

CDR3 protein: CSVESREGRGEQFF. The CDR3, as DNA: TGCAGCGTTGAATCCCGGGAGGGCCGGGGTGAGCAGTTCTTC. The V and J genes are TRBV29-1 and TRBJ2-1, with 8 bases identical to TRBD2. The CDR3 totals 14 residues. The germline V gene has CDR1 SQVTM and CDR2 ANQGSEA. Trimming removed 2 bases from V and 9 bases from J; junction bases left unmatched: 9.

This clone was seen a few times. The genes are TRBV27 and TRBJ2-7; TRBD2 might be the D (6 bases). This CDR3 is 15 amino acids long. Trimming took off 6 bases at V and 2 bases at J, with 17 bases between the two ends. Germline V gives CDR1 MNHEY, CDR2 SMNVEV (reference sequence). The chain's CDR3 is CASSTRNGGTYEQYF. As DNA, the CDR3 is TGTGCCAGCAGCACCCGGAATGGAGGGACCTACGAGCAGTACTTC.

This clone was picked up a small number of times. Within the sample, other DNA sequences also encode this same CDR3. This chain uses TRBV19 with TRBJ2-1; no clear D. Germline-derived CDR1 and CDR2 are LNHDA and SQIVND (reference sequence). The V end lost 1 base, the J end lost 4 bases, and 5 bases lay between the germline ends. The CDR3 spans 13 residues. The CDR3 sequence: CASSIALYNEQFF. CDR3 sequence (DNA): TGTGCCAGTAGTATAGCCCTGTACAATGAGCAGTTCTTC.

The chain uses TRBV18 and TRBJ1-6; 10 nucleotides line up with TRBD1. V lost 1 base and J lost 8; bases outside the gene matches: 2. The CDR3 has 15 amino acids. In germline, CDR1 is KGHSH, CDR2 LQKENI. The CDR3 coding sequence is TGTGCCAGCTCACCACGGGGGACAGGGGATTCACCCCTCCACTTT. Amino acid sequence: CASSPRGTGDSPLHF.

The chain joins TRBV5-1 to TRBJ2-1; D might be TRBD1 (6 bases). CDR1 is SGHRS, CDR2 YFSETQ, per germline. The V end was cut by 7 bases, the J end by 3 bases, with 14 bases between. CDR3 length: 14 amino acids. The CDR3 nucleotides read TGCGCCAGCCAAAGGGGGTCGATCTACAATGAGCAGTTCTTC. Its translation: CASQRGSIYNEQFF.

This sequence joins TRBV18 and TRBJ2-7, with 8 bases lining up with TRBD1. CDR1 and CDR2 (germline): KGHSH, LQKENI. This CDR3 is 18 amino acids long. The junction had 13 bases not matched to a gene; V was cut back by 3 bases and J by 0 bases. The CDR3 loop reads CASSPPGQEPQTSYEQYF. The CDR3 DNA is TGTGCCAGCTCACCTCCGGGACAGGAGCCCCAAACCTCCTACGAGCAGTACTTC.